A single sample gave rise to the 21 T cell receptor beta chains below, sequenced in a study of blood T cell repertoires in COVID-19. Measured with immunoSEQ multiplex PCR; TCRdb has only the in-frame clones, and not every one. The sample has 240,000 or so clones, 75% to 90% seen once. The material sequenced was PBMCs or T cells enriched from blood (not recorded which). The receptors shown here come from a man aged 35-49 years who had recovered from COVID-19.

The gene calls are TRBV4-2 and TRBJ2-3, with 8 bases lining up with TRBD2. The germline V gene has CDR1 LGHNA and CDR2 YNFKEQ. Trimming at V came to 0 bases and at J to 2 bases, leaving 7 bases not matched to a gene. The CDR3 is 17 amino acids. CDR3 protein: CASSQDRTSGNTDTQYF. The CDR3 region has the DNA TGTGCCAGCAGCCAAGATCGAACTAGCGGAAACACAGATACGCAGTATTTT.

J is TRBJ2-7 and V is TRBV7-2; 11 bases are shared with TRBD1. Germline values: CDR1 SGHTA, CDR2 FQGNSA. CDR3 size: 16 residues. The ends lost 2 bases at V and 4 bases at J; junction bases unmatched: 7. CDR3: CASSLQTGQGEYEQYF. Written as DNA, the CDR3 is TGTGCCAGCAGCTTACAAACGGGACAGGGGGAGTACGAGCAGTACTTC. Full variable domain (rest looked up from reference TRBV7-2 and TRBJ2-7): GAGVSQSPSNKVTEKGKDVELRCDPISGHTALYWYRQSLGQGLEFLIYFQGNSAPDKSGLPSDRFSAERTGGSVSTLTIQRTQQEDSAVYLCASSLQTGQGEYEQYFGPGTRLTVT.

This clone was picked up one time. CDR3 bases: TGCGCCAGCAGCCAAGATTTCGGGACAGTAGGGACTAGCGACTCCTACGAGCAGTACTTC. Encoded protein: CASSQDFGTVGTSDSYEQYF. This chain joins TRBV4-1 and TRBJ2-7, with 10 bases aligning to TRBD2. CDR3 length equals 20 residues. The ends lost 0 bases at V and 0 bases at J; junction bases unmatched: 14. CDR1 is MGHRA and CDR2 is YSYEKL in the germline V gene.

The gene calls are TRBV7-8 and TRBJ2-6; D might be TRBD1 (6 bases). V was clipped by 1 base and J by 1 base, with 8 bases between them. Per the germline V gene, CDR1 is SGHVS and CDR2 is FQNEAQ. The CDR3 has 16 residues. CDR3 bases: TGTGCCAGCAGCTTAGACAGGGCTTCTGGGGCCAACGTCCTGACTTTC. Protein sequence: CASSLDRASGANVLTF.

The chain is built from TRBV27 and TRBJ2-1, with D perhaps matching TRBD2 (6 bases). The CDR3 extends over 14 amino acids. Germline V gene data show CDR1 as MNHEY and CDR2 as SMNVEV (reference sequence). The V gene lost 3 bases and the J gene lost 7 bases, with 13 bases spanning the gap. Here the CDR3 DNA reads TGTGCCAGCAGTTTGTCTGGAGGGCCGAATGAGCAGTTCTTC. This translates into CASSLSGGPNEQFF.

This rearrangement joins TRBV4-1 to TRBJ2-7, with D hard to call. The CDR3 runs 14 residues. Germline V gene data show CDR1 as MGHRA and CDR2 as YSYEKL. Trimming removed 0 bases at V and 7 bases at J, with 13 bases between. The CDR3 DNA is TGCGCCAGCAGCCAAGATCCCATCACTTGGGAGCAGTACTTC. Translation gives CASSQDPITWEQYF.

The chain employs TRBV28 and TRBJ1-2, with 11 bases fitting TRBD1. The junction had 9 bases not matched to a gene; V was cut back by 7 bases and J by 5 bases. Germline CDR1 reads MDHEN; CDR2 reads SYDVKM. This CDR3 has 15 amino acids. The CDR3 is CASNVAGTGGYGYTF. CDR3 in DNA: TGTGCCAGCAACGTAGCCGGGACAGGGGGGTATGGCTACACCTTC.

In DNA, the CDR3 is TGTGCCAGCAGCCCGAAGACTAGTGTTGGGGAGACCCAGTACTTC. It codes for CASSPKTSVGETQYF. The chain carries TRBV4-2 and TRBJ2-5, with a weak D call TRBD2 (6 bases). This CDR3 has 15 residues. Trimming removed 4 bases at V and 5 bases at J, with 17 bases between. Germline V gene data show CDR1 as LGHNA and CDR2 as YNFKEQ.

The chain carries TRBV9 and TRBJ2-1; 7 nucleotides match TRBD2. Per the germline V gene, CDR1 is SGDLS and CDR2 is YYNGEE. The CDR3 spans 17 residues. J lost 1 base, V lost 0 bases, and 7 bases had no gene match. The DNA of the CDR3 is TGTGCCAGCAGCGTAGAAGGGTGGCGGGAGTCCTACAATGAGCAGTTCTTC. The encoded protein is CASSVEGWRESYNEQFF.

The V gene is TRBV9, the J gene TRBJ1-1, with D possibly TRBD1 on 5 matching bases. The germline gives CDR1 SGDLS, CDR2 YYNGEE. This CDR3 comprises 15 residues. Trimming removed 7 bases at V and 1 base at J, with 17 bases between. CDR3 residues: CASGRGFRRNTEAFF. Here the CDR3 DNA reads TGTGCCAGCGGGAGGGGTTTTAGACGGAACACTGAAGCTTTCTTT.

The chain links TRBV11-3 to TRBJ1-4; 10 bases are a match to TRBD1. The CDR3 loop spans 17 amino acids. V lost 3 bases to trimming and J lost 5 bases; unmatched junction nucleotides: 9. CDR1 is SGHNT, CDR2 YENEEA, per germline. The CDR3 reads CASSFIAGTGDNEKLFF. The CDR3 DNA follows: TGTGCCAGCAGCTTTATAGCAGGGACAGGGGACAATGAAAAACTGTTTTTT.

This chain uses TRBV4-1 with TRBJ1-1; 9 bases line up with TRBD1. Per germline, CDR1 MGHRA and CDR2 YSYEKL. The CDR3 loop spans 17 amino acids. Trimming took 4 bases from V and 0 from J; bases not matched to a gene: 9. The CDR3 bases are TGCGCCAGCAGCCGGGGAACAGGGGGCTGGATGAACACTGAAGCTTTCTTT. Its protein is CASSRGTGGWMNTEAFF.

The chain combines TRBV3-1 (or the pseudogene TRBV3-2) with TRBJ2-3; TRBD2 aligns across 7 bases. CDR3 length: 17 amino acids. Losses at the gene ends were 6 bases for V and 1 base for J; bases not matched to a gene: 13. Germline CDR1 reads LGHDT; CDR2 reads YNNKEL (reference sequence). The CDR3 DNA follows: TGTGCCAGCAGTAACCTCGGCGGGGGTTTACGCACAGATACGCAGTATTTT. Encoded protein: CASSNLGGGLRTDTQYF.

The count of this clone is one. This CDR3 is CASNRRNLPGELFF. The CDR3 DNA follows: TGTGCCAGCAATCGGCGGAATCTCCCCGGGGAGCTGTTTTTT. The J gene is TRBJ2-2, the V gene TRBV2, with D hard to call. Trimming removed 7 bases at V and 6 bases at J, with 15 bases between. Per the germline V gene, CDR1 is SNHLY and CDR2 is FYNNEI. The CDR3 is made up of 14 amino acids.

The DNA of the CDR3 is TGCGCCAGCAGCTGGGGGATGGGACAGAGGTCGGGAGATACGCAGTATTTT. Residues: CASSWGMGQRSGDTQYF. The chain couples TRBV5-1 to TRBJ2-3, with TRBD1 matching over 7 bases. Germline V gene data show CDR1 as SGHRS and CDR2 as YFSETQ. This CDR3 comprises 17 residues. Trimming took 3 bases from V and 5 from J; bases not matched to a gene: 15. The full variable domain, its missing parts supplied by reference TRBV5-1 and TRBJ2-3, is KAGVTQTPRYLIKTRGQQVTLSCSPISGHRSVSWYQQTPGQGLQFLFEYFSETQRNKGNFPGRFSGRQFSNSRSEMNVSTLELGDSALYLCASSWGMGQRSGDTQYFGPGTRLTVL.

The chain is built from TRBV5-4 and TRBJ2-5; no reliable D call. Trimming took 4 bases from V and 5 from J, leaving 12 bases between them. The CDR3 loop spans 13 amino acids. CDR1 and CDR2 from the germline V gene are SGHNT and YYREEE (reference sequence). The CDR3 reads CASSPLGRETQYF. The DNA for the CDR3 is TGTGCCAGCAGCCCCCTTGGCCGCGAGACCCAGTACTTC.

This clone has a single count. The rearrangement uses TRBV5-1 and TRBJ2-1; no clear D gene. This CDR3 has 14 residues. V was shortened by 0 bases and J by 9 bases, with 13 bases between the two germline ends. CDR1 and CDR2 from the germline V gene are SGHRS and YFSETQ. In nucleotides, the CDR3 is TGCGCCAGCAGCTTGGACGTGACTGTTGTTGAGCAGTTCTTC. Amino acid sequence: CASSLDVTVVEQFF. Together with reference TRBV5-1 and TRBJ2-1, the CDR3 gives the full variable domain: KAGVTQTPRYLIKTRGQQVTLSCSPISGHRSVSWYQQTPGQGLQFLFEYFSETQRNKGNFPGRFSGRQFSNSRSEMNVSTLELGDSALYLCASSLDVTVVEQFFGPGTRLTVL.

The rearrangement links TRBV27 to TRBJ1-2, with TRBD1 matching 10 bases. Germline loops: CDR1 MNHEY, CDR2 SMNVEV (reference sequence). After removal of 5 bases from V and 5 bases from J, the junction contained 8 bases not matched to a gene. This CDR3 comprises 15 residues. DNA of the CDR3: TGTGCCAGCAGTAACCGGGACAGGGGCTTTTATGGCTACACCTTC. This gives the protein CASSNRDRGFYGYTF.

The V gene is TRBV2, the J gene TRBJ2-3, with D possibly matching TRBD2 (6 bases). CDR1 and CDR2 (germline): SNHLY, FYNNEI. The CDR3 has 17 residues. V was trimmed by 4 bases and J by 0 bases, leaving 17 bases between them. Here the CDR3 DNA reads TGTGCCAGCAGTGTTTCGAGCGGGTATACTAGCACAGATACGCAGTATTTT. Translating it yields CASSVSSGYTSTDTQYF.

The table lists this clone with a count of one. The chain employs TRBV29-1 and TRBJ2-7; 11 bases agree with TRBD2. This CDR3 is 14 amino acids long. V lost 4 bases to trimming and J lost 1 base; unmatched junction nucleotides: 3. Germline V gene lookup returns CDR1 SQVTM and CDR2 ANQGSEA. CDR3 residues: CSVAGTSGSYEQYF. CDR3 coding DNA: TGCAGCGTTGCCGGGACTAGCGGATCCTACGAGCAGTACTTC.

This chain links TRBV6-5 with TRBJ1-1; a weak D match, TRBD1 (6 bases). CDR3 size: 12 residues. Trimming removed 3 bases from V and 8 bases from J, with 10 bases in between. CDR1 is MNHEY, CDR2 SVGAGI, per germline. The CDR3 DNA sequence: TGTGCCAGCAGTTATGTAACAGGGGAAGCTTTCTTT. Amino acids: CASSYVTGEAFF.